A single sample is the source of the 5 T cell receptor beta chains below, sequenced in a study of cytomegalovirus exposure and HLA in healthy donors. The PCR employed 60 Vbeta primers together with 13 Jbeta primers. Clones were read by immunoSEQ multiplex PCR, and TCRdb kept only the in-frame ones, dropping some. The table has 100,000 or so clones, around 75% seen once. Sequenced sample: PBMCs. The origin of the receptors is a young man in good health and CMV-seropositive.

V gene TRBV7-3 combines with J gene TRBJ1-6, with a possible D match to TRBD1 (6 bases). There are 16 residues in the CDR3. Trimming took 1 base from V and 9 from J, leaving 16 bases between them. Germline V lookup: CDR1 SGHTA, CDR2 FQGTGA. CDR3 protein: CASSLRQAGPGSPLHF. The DNA of the CDR3 is TGTGCCAGCAGCTTAAGACAGGCCGGCCCAGGTTCACCCCTCCACTTT.

The chain carries TRBV4-1 and TRBJ1-5; perhaps TRBD1 as D (5 bases). V lost 0 bases, J lost 7 bases, and 10 bases lay in between. Germline V gene lookup returns CDR1 MGHRA and CDR2 YSYEKL. There are 14 residues in the CDR3. In DNA form, the CDR3 reads TGCGCCAGCAGCCAAGAGACCGGGGGACAGCCCCAGCATTTT. The encoded protein is CASSQETGGQPQHF.

The J gene is TRBJ2-7, the V gene TRBV4-2; 7 bases are shared with TRBD1. The CDR3 has 16 amino acids. The germline CDR1 and CDR2 sequences are LGHNA and YNFKEQ. V was clipped by 3 bases and J by 3 bases; unmatched bases: 11. As DNA, the CDR3 is TGTGCCAGCAGCCAGGCTATTGACAGGGCCTTCTACGAGCAGTACTTC. Translation: CASSQAIDRAFYEQYF.

The chain carries TRBV12-5 and TRBJ2-7; 11 bases are a match to TRBD2. The CDR3 runs to 15 residues. Trimming removed 3 bases from V and 3 bases from J; junction bases left unmatched: 4. CDR1 is LGHNT and CDR2 is FRNRAP in the germline V gene. CDR3 region: CASGFGSGGDYEQYF. The CDR3 DNA reads as TGTGCTAGTGGTTTCGGTAGCGGGGGGGACTACGAGCAGTACTTC.

The V and J genes are TRBV7-8 and TRBJ2-5; 9 bases map to TRBD1. Germline CDR1 SGHVS, CDR2 FQNEAQ. The V gene end was trimmed by 1 base and the J gene end by 4 bases; junction bases not matched to a gene: 7. The CDR3 length is 16 residues. The CDR3 DNA reads TGTGCCAGCAGCTTAGATCGGACAGGGGCAGGAGAGACCCAGTACTTC. It specifies CASSLDRTGAGETQYF. The full variable domain, completed using reference TRBV7-8 and TRBJ2-5, is GAGVSQSPRYKVAKRGQDVALRCDPISGHVSLFWYQQALGQGPEFLTYFQNEAQLDKSGLPSDRFFAERPEGSVSTLKIQRTQQEDSAVYLCASSLDRTGAGETQYFGPGTRLLVL.